This T cell receptor (beta chain) came from a study of identical twins. Trimming pared 6 bases from V and 0 bases from J, leaving 14 bases between. Germline CDR1 SGHDN, CDR2 FVKESK. This CDR3 comprises 15 residues. Overall study findings and caveats: Cord blood's abundant beta clonotypes had fewer insertions, unlike memory repertoires.

This clonotype was observed many times. Its antigen is as yet unknown. MiXCR, applied by TCRdb to the 5' RACE reads, yields one record per CDR3 protein. The sample shows under 900,000 distinct CDR3 sequences, about 12% of them seen only once. These same records also appear under a second study, on yellow fever vaccine responses in identical twins. That work adds: Reportedly, the response of twins' T cells to the vaccine seemed partly convergent, partly personalized.

This sequence was found in a woman under 30 in good health. Sequencing used PBMCs. J is TRBJ1-1 and V is TRBV14, with unresolved D. The CDR3 bases are TGTGCCAGCAGGCCGAGCACCCGGATGAACACTGAAGCTTTCTTT. It translates to CASRPSTRMNTEAFF.